These T cell receptor beta chains were read from a single sample in a study of cytotoxic CD8 clonotypes in ibrutinib-treated CLL. The data were produced by immunoSEQ multiplex PCR, yet TCRdb's version contains in-frame clones alone and is incomplete. Of 40,000 to 55,000 clones detected, roughly 80% appear once; the ten largest clones hold about a fifth. Sequencing was performed on PBMCs, taken after 24 months of ibrutinib treatment. The origin of the receptors is a human donor with chronic lymphocytic leukemia. CDR3s include the opening cysteine and the closing phenylalanine or tryptophan. The order of the fields is CDR3 DNA, CDR3 protein, V gene, J gene, D gene, clone size. The D gene is left open where the match is weak. Only part of the rows carry a size: once, few, many, or a class if the clone is expanded.

TGCAGTGCTAGCCACAATGAGCAGTTCTTC	CSASHNEQFF	TRBV20-1	TRBJ2-1	NA	NA
TGTGCCAGTACCCCTACTAGCGGGAGAGCAGATACGCAGTATTTT	CASTPTSGRADTQYF	TRBV19	TRBJ2-3	TRBD2	NA
TGTGCCAGCAGCTCTTCGGGGGGACTTAATGAAAAACTGTTTTTT	CASSSSGGLNEKLFF	TRBV7-2	TRBJ1-4	NA	NA
TGTGCCAGCAGCTTACGCACAGATACGCAGTATTTT	CASSLRTDTQYF	TRBV11-2	TRBJ2-3	NA	once
TGTGCCAGCAGCCCTTTGGATAGCGGGACCAAGGGGCAGTTCTTC	CASSPLDSGTKGQFF	TRBV7-8	TRBJ2-1	TRBD2	NA
TGTGCCAGCACCCTCGACGGACAGGGGGCGCGTGGCTACACCTTC	CASTLDGQGARGYTF	TRBV6-5	TRBJ1-2	TRBD1	few
TGCGCCAGCAGCGCTTCGAACCAGGGGCAGTATTTT	CASSASNQGQYF	TRBV4-1	TRBJ2-3	NA	NA
TGTGCCAGCAGTGACAGGAGGGTAGCTTTCTTT	CASSDRRVAFF	TRBV27	TRBJ1-1	NA	few
TGTGCCAGCAGCGTAGTCTCTAGCGAGTACAATGAGCAGTTCTTC	CASSVVSSEYNEQFF	TRBV9	TRBJ2-1	NA	NA
TGCAGCTCCAAAGGGGGGGACAGGGGTGGCTACACCTTC	CSSKGGDRGGYTF	TRBV29-1	TRBJ1-2	TRBD1	NA
TGTGCCAGCAGCTTAACGACTAGCGCAACGTACAATGAGCAGTTCTTC	CASSLTTSATYNEQFF	TRBV5-5	TRBJ2-1	TRBD2	NA
TGTGCCAGCTCCCCTAACTTGTTGCCCGAAGTGGATGAAAAACTGTTTTTT	CASSPNLLPEVDEKLFF	TRBV18	TRBJ1-4	NA	NA
TGTGCCAGCCGAAGCAATCAGCCCCAGCATTTT	CASRSNQPQHF	TRBV6-6	TRBJ1-5	NA	NA
TGCAGCGTAGACAGTCCCGGGACAGATACGCAGTATTTT	CSVDSPGTDTQYF	TRBV29-1	TRBJ2-3	NA	once
TGTGCCAGCAGTTACTCGGGGGATCAGCCCCAGCATTTT	CASSYSGDQPQHF	TRBV6-6	TRBJ1-5	NA	NA
TGTGCCAGCAGCTTACAGATTCGAGGAGATACGCAGTATTTT	CASSLQIRGDTQYF	TRBV7-8	TRBJ2-3	NA	NA
TGTGCCAGCAGCTTAGAGTCCGGCAGGGTCTATGGCTACACCTTC	CASSLESGRVYGYTF	TRBV11-1	TRBJ1-2	NA	once
TGCAGCGTTCCTAGCAGTCAAGAGACCCAGTACTTC	CSVPSSQETQYF	TRBV29-1	TRBJ2-5	NA	NA
TGTGCCAGCAGGGACAGGGGCGAAAAACTGTTTTTT	CASRDRGEKLFF	TRBV7-9	TRBJ1-4	TRBD1	NA
TGCGCCAGCAGCCAAGGGGACAGGGGGACAGATACGCAGTATTTT	CASSQGDRGTDTQYF	TRBV4-1	TRBJ2-3	TRBD1	NA
TGTGCCAGCAGACCCTCACGCCGTTACAATGAGCAGTTCTTC	CASRPSRRYNEQFF	TRBV28	TRBJ2-1	NA	NA
TGCGCCAGCAGCCGGACAGGGAGAGACGAGCAGTACTTC	CASSRTGRDEQYF	TRBV5-1	TRBJ2-7	TRBD1	NA